Sequencing of this TCR beta chain was carried out in a study of blood T cell repertoires in COVID-19. Whole-study context: COVID-19 samples collected from the United States, Italy and Spain covered acute and convalescent phases.

Sequencing used immunoSEQ multiplex PCR; TCRdb keeps in-frame clones, though not all of them. The table lists about 190,000 clones, roughly nine tenths of them singletons. CDR1 is KGHSH, CDR2 LQKENI, per germline. Trimming pared 5 bases from V and 5 bases from J, leaving 16 bases between. CDR3 length equals 15 residues. The sequenced material came from peripheral blood. The sequence came from a man aged 70-80 years with active or convalescent COVID-19. The chain combines TRBV18 with TRBJ1-5; D not certain. The CDR3 DNA follows: TGTGCCAGCTCAGACCGGGATCAAGTCGATCAGCCCCAGCATTTT. Protein: CASSDRDQVDQPQHF.